The TCR beta chain under discussion was sequenced for a study of shared clonotypes between healthy human individuals (dated by TCRdb to about 2020). General notes on the study: A couple of women and three men aged 18 to 49 years were included in the cohort. To estimate repertoire size and how much clonotype sharing occurs between individuals, the study deeply sequenced the blood TCR repertoires of roughly 5 healthy adults. To increase sequencing depth and limit assay-specific biases, TCR repertoire library preparation and sequencing were carried out by different laboratories using diverse techniques. Between about 0.85 and 10 billion PBMCs per donor were obtained by leukapheresis.

CDR1 and CDR2, per the germline V gene, are SGDLS and YYNGEE. Trimming removed 1 base from V and 7 bases from J, leaving 11 bases between the germline ends. CDR3 length: 14 amino acids, cysteine to phenylalanine. Left in the record is the CDR3 DNA by itself, 42 bases read in frame from the first base. Donors were healthy HIV-negative adults with no recently reported acute infections or vaccinations. Only Caucasian adults living in Nashville, Tennessee, USA were represented among the donors. For unsorted samples, about 90 million PBMCs were counted and genomic DNA was extracted with the QIAamp DNA Blood Mini kit. After blood collection by leukapheresis, PBMCs were isolated using Ficoll-Histopaque density gradient centrifugation and then cryopreserved in the vapor phase of liquid nitrogen. Overall study outcomes, separate from this receptor: Pairwise subsampling led to the expectation that sequencing depth would affect the degree of clonotype sharing among donors. The small number of donors limited the genetic and exposure-history diversity represented. Sampling was limited to blood, and TCR repertoires in tissue likely differ from TCR repertoires in blood.

Using the deep immunoSEQ assay, multiplex PCR amplified TCR CDR3 regions from genomic DNA. Genomic DNA extracted from each cell subset was distributed evenly over all wells of several immunoSEQ 96-well plates, and each plate served as one replicate. Each replicate PCR for unsorted PBMC received about 0.3 ug genomic DNA, equal to about 30,000 T cell genomes. Unsorted PBMC genomic DNA was sequenced across ten immunoSEQ deep assay plates. The purified libraries were quantified using a Qubit 3.0 fluorometer, sized with a Bioanalyzer 2100, and then quantified again using the KAPA Library Quantification kit. Every immunoSEQ 96-well plate was sequenced on a dedicated single-read 150-cycle Illumina NextSeq 550 flow cell. Regarding the original processing steps: The immunoSEQ output contained only junctional sequences without quality scores, so filtering could not match that applied to full-length reads. To assign V/J genes and CDR3, sequences were annotated against IMGT germline references using PyIR, a Python wrapper for IgBLAST v1.9. Reads with weak V/J assignments (E-value above 1e-6), missing CDR3, stop codons, out-of-frame junctions, or ambiguous translated residues were removed. V3J clonotypes were defined as sequences sharing the same inferred V gene, J gene, and CDR3 amino acid sequence. Percentage overlap between repertoires was calculated by dividing the number of shared unique clonotypes by the size of the smaller repertoire. Three approaches were used to assess repertoire richness: RTK rarefaction, the Chao1 estimator, and Recon v2.1 estimates of unobserved clonotypes. TCRdb took over this immuneACCESS table, retaining in-frame rearrangements with V and J assigned. Such tables are incomplete; in checked studies, under half of the missing clones stem from an unresolved V gene, and the remainder is unexplained. For V, J and clone size, that table is used; D and trimming come from the DNA. A total of 450,000 to 500,000 clones appear in this sample, around 80% of them only once. The ten largest clones add up to more than 10% of the sample.

Comments on this clone: Its recognized antigen is unknown. No much larger clone is present one base from it, and per-base qualities are unavailable.

Sequenced sample: PBMCs. The sequence was obtained from a woman between 35 and 50 years old in good health. Some clones in this sample may be carry-over from other donors' samples. Recombination joined TRBV9 with TRBJ2-2, with the D segment identity uncertain. The CDR3 is CASSVLGMHGELFF. The nucleotide sequence is TGTGCCAGCAGCGTACTGGGGATGCACGGGGAGCTGTTTTTT.